The present T cell receptor (beta chain) was sequenced within a study of OX40 agonist ivuxolimab in advanced cancers. Measured with immunoSEQ multiplex PCR; TCRdb has only the in-frame clones, and not every one. The repertoire holds over 65,000 clones, with 84% as singletons. The material sequenced was CD4+ or CD8+ T cells sorted from blood, taken in a trial of the OX40 agonist ivuxolimab. This receptor was taken from an adult with an advanced solid tumor such as melanoma, head and neck, liver or kidney cancer.

This chain's CDR3 is CASSVGQPTGELFF. DNA for the CDR3: TGTGCCAGCAGCGTGGGTCAGCCAACCGGGGAGCTGTTTTTT. This rearrangement joins TRBV9 to TRBJ2-2; unclear D gene. This CDR3 has 14 amino acids. The V end lost 2 bases, the J end lost 5 bases, and 10 bases lay between the germline ends. Germline V gene lookup returns CDR1 SGDLS and CDR2 YYNGEE.